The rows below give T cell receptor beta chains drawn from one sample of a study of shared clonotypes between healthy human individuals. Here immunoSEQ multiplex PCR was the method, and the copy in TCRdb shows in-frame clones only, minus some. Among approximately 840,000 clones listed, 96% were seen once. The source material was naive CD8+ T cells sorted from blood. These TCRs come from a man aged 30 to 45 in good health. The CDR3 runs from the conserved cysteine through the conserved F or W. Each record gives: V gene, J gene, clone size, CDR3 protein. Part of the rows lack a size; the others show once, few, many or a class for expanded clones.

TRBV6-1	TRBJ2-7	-	CASGSGYFYEQYF
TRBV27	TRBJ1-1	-	CASSPRTGGAGTEAFF
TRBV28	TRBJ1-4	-	CASSPRNRATNEKLFF
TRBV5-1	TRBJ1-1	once	CASSLWLARGGDTEAFF
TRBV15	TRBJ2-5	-	CATSRRTSEETQYF
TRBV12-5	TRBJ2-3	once	CASGLVLRQEKRTDTQYF
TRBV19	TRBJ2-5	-	CASNVQETQYF
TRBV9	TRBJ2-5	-	CASSVGGGRAQETQYF
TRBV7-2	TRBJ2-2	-	CARRTGGDTGELFF
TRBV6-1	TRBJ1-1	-	CASSGAGQAFF
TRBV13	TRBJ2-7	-	CASSMRGEPFNEQYF
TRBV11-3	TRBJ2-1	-	CASSSPAGAYNEQFF
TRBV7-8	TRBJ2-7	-	CASGTGSYEQYF
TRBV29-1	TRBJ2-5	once	CSVERSGSWLGETQYF
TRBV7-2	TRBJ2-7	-	CASSLHLKYEQYF
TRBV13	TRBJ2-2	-	CASSPSINEGGRTGELFF
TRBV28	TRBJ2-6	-	CASGASDPKEAGANVLTF
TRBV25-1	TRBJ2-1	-	CASSEYRGARDEQFF
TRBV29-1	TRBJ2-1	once	CSVGWGYNEQFF
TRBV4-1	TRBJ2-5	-	CASSLTSGSMETQYF
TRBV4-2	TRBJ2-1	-	CASSQGPSGSRDEQFF
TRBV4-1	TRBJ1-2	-	CASSPDRTNYGYTF
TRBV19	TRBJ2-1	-	CASSISGSRGNEQFF
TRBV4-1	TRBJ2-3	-	CASSQASEGQPTDTQYF
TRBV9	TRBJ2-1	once	CASSAGTSGRAVPYNEQFF